Following are 23 T cell receptor beta chains from one sample sequenced in a study of blood T cells in healthy people across ages. Through a sample-barcoded 5' primer and a J-beta primer mix, a second PCR was run for roughly 6 to 12 cycles. TCRdb re-derived calls from the 5' RACE reads in MiXCR, one entry per CDR3 protein. Among about 1.6 million distinct CDR3 sequences listed, around 36% were seen once. The sample was blood. The source of these receptors is a woman in her thirties in good health.

V usage is TRBV20-1 and J usage is TRBJ2-7; D might be TRBD1 (5 bases). Trimming removed 6 bases from V and 4 bases from J, with 16 bases in between. Germline lookup yields CDR1 DFQATT and CDR2 SNEGSKA (reference sequence). The CDR3 totals 13 residues. CDR3 residues: CSARDSSRYEQYF. DNA for the CDR3: TGCAGTGCCCGAGACAGCTCCCGATACGAGCAGTACTTC.

The chain has TRBV7-2 and TRBJ2-5, with D tentatively TRBD2 (5 bases). CDR1 is SGHTA, CDR2 FQGNSA, per germline. The CDR3 runs 14 residues. V was clipped by 5 bases and J by 5 bases, with 15 bases between them. CDR3 DNA sequence: TGTGCCAGCAGCCCGAGGTACGGCGGGGAGACCCAGTACTTC. Translating it yields CASSPRYGGETQYF.

This rearrangement joins TRBV11-2 to TRBJ2-4, with 7 positions matching TRBD2. The J call may be incorrect, as the DNA end agrees better with TRBJ2-7. The V gene's germline CDR1 is SGHAT and CDR2 FQNNGV. The CDR3 runs 15 residues. The CDR3 reads CASSLSGGGPYEQYF. The CDR3 coding sequence is TGTGCCAGCAGCTTAAGTGGCGGGGGACCCTACGAGCAGTACTTC.

CDR3 amino acids: CASSFGGADEQFF. In DNA, the CDR3 is TGTGCCAGCAGTTTTGGGGGGGCAGATGAGCAGTTCTTC. The gene calls are TRBV7-3 and TRBJ2-1; possibly TRBD2 for D (7 bases). The germline CDR1 and CDR2 sequences are SGHTA and FQGTGA. The V and J ends lost 6 bases and 8 bases respectively, with 14 bases between them. This CDR3 contains 13 residues.

This clonotype was picked up one time. V usage is TRBV4-1 and J usage is TRBJ1-6, with TRBD1 matching 8 bases. Germline-derived CDR1 and CDR2 are MGHRA and YSYEKL. V lost 6 bases to trimming and J lost 0 bases; unmatched junction nucleotides: 10. This CDR3 has 18 residues. The CDR3 coding sequence is TGCGCCAGCAGTCGCGTGGACAGGGCCTACTCCTATAATTCACCCCTCCACTTT. Translated: CASSRVDRAYSYNSPLHF.

This clonotype came up a few times. The V gene is TRBV4-1, the J gene TRBJ2-7, with D perhaps TRBD2 (6 bases). V was clipped by 3 bases and J by 2 bases, with 17 bases between them. This CDR3 contains 16 residues. Germline lookup yields CDR1 MGHRA and CDR2 YSYEKL. CDR3 DNA: TGCGCCAGCAGCCAGCCGTGGGCGGGGCCACCCTACGAGCAGTACTTC. This translates into CASSQPWAGPPYEQYF.

There are a few counts of this clonotype. The chain employs TRBV6-1 and TRBJ1-2; D gene ambiguous. With 5 bases removed from V and 4 bases from J, the gap between germline ends came to 11 bases. There are 13 residues in the CDR3. Germline V gives CDR1 MNHNS, CDR2 SASEGT. In nucleotides, the CDR3 is TGTGCCAGCAGTTTAGGACTGAGCTATGGCTACACCTTC. Encoded protein: CASSLGLSYGYTF.

The gene calls are TRBV7-3 and TRBJ2-1; TRBD2 matches at 10 bases. Trimming cost V 5 bases and J 7 bases; bases outside gene matches: 8. Germline CDR1 is SGHTA and CDR2 is FQGTGA. The CDR3 consists of 15 residues. CDR3 coding DNA: TGTGCCAGCAGCCCCCAAGCGGGAGGGCCAAATGAGCAGTTCTTC. This codes for CASSPQAGGPNEQFF. The entire variable domain, with the rest obtained from reference TRBV7-3 and TRBJ2-1, is as follows: GAGVSQTPSNKVTEKGKYVELRCDPISGHTALYWYRQSLGQGPEFLIYFQGTGAADDSGLPNDRFFAVRPEGSVSTLKIQRTERGDSAVYLCASSPQAGGPNEQFFGPGTRLTVL.

The chain combines TRBV12-3 or TRBV12-4 with TRBJ1-1; D uncertain. Trimming removed 7 bases from V and 0 bases from J, with 12 bases in between. The CDR3 has 14 amino acids. The CDR3 loop is CASTLWGMNTEAFF. The CDR3 DNA is TGTGCCAGCACCCTTTGGGGAATGAACACTGAAGCTTTCTTT.

The chain joins TRBV27 to TRBJ2-1, with TRBD2 matching 8 bases. The CDR3 totals 15 residues. The J segment lost 4 bases and the V segment lost 3 bases, leaving 5 bases of the junction unmatched. CDR1 is MNHEY, CDR2 SMNVEV, per germline (reference sequence). The CDR3 DNA follows: TGTGCCAGCAGTTTGGGCGGGGGGTGGTACAATGAGCAGTTCTTC. It encodes CASSLGGGWYNEQFF.

Ten or more counts support this clonotype. The chain combines TRBV4-1 with TRBJ2-1, with 11 bases lining up with TRBD2. The germline V gene encodes CDR1 MGHRA and CDR2 YSYEKL. V lost 4 bases, J lost 0 bases, and 5 bases stayed unmatched. The CDR3 length is 17 residues. CDR3 protein: CASSLEGLAGSYNEQFF. CDR3 nucleotides: TGCGCCAGCAGCCTCGAAGGACTAGCGGGCTCCTACAATGAGCAGTTCTTC.

This clonotype was counted many times. The chain employs TRBV28 and TRBJ1-1, with D possibly matching TRBD1 (5 bases). V was trimmed by 3 bases and J by 5 bases, leaving 22 bases between them. Germline loops: CDR1 MDHEN, CDR2 SYDVKM. This CDR3 contains 17 residues. The CDR3 protein is CASSFPTPFGGWTEAFF. For the CDR3, the DNA is TGTGCCAGCAGTTTTCCCACCCCATTTGGGGGATGGACTGAAGCTTTCTTT.

This clonotype was observed a handful of times. The chain joins TRBV7-9 to TRBJ2-5, with 9 bases matching TRBD2. Germline trimming cut 6 bases from V and 3 bases from J; bases unmatched to any gene: 8. In germline, CDR1 is SEHNR, CDR2 FQNEAQ (reference sequence). The CDR3 has 15 residues. This CDR3 is CASRSGRGGKETQYF. In DNA, the CDR3 is TGTGCCAGCAGGTCCGGGCGGGGGGGCAAAGAGACCCAGTACTTC.

This clonotype was seen many times. This rearrangement joins TRBV12-3 or TRBV12-4 to TRBJ2-6; 11 bases fit TRBD1. This CDR3 has 18 amino acids. J lost 4 bases, V lost 4 bases, and 9 bases had no gene match. In DNA, the CDR3 is TGTGCCAGCAGTTCCGGGAACGGACAGGGGGCCGGGGCCAACGTCCTGACTTTC. Its translation: CASSSGNGQGAGANVLTF.

The CDR3 protein is CSARDNRRGIRNEQFF. Here the CDR3 DNA reads TGCAGTGCTAGGGATAACCGGAGGGGGATCAGGAATGAGCAGTTCTTC. This chain uses TRBV20-1 with TRBJ2-1; D is tentatively TRBD1 or TRBD2 (6 bases each). The V end lost 3 bases, the J end lost 7 bases, and 22 bases lay between the germline ends. There are 16 residues in the CDR3. Germline CDR1 reads DFQATT; CDR2 reads SNEGSKA (reference sequence).

V usage is TRBV6-6 and J usage is TRBJ2-7; TRBD1 matches 10 bases. The CDR3 length is 12 residues. Germline V gene data show CDR1 as MNHNY and CDR2 as SVGAGI (reference sequence). V lost 8 bases to trimming and J lost 4 bases; unmatched junction nucleotides: 2. The CDR3 here is CASGQGEYEQYF. The CDR3, as DNA: TGTGCCAGCGGACAGGGGGAGTACGAGCAGTACTTC.

This chain links TRBV6-5 with TRBJ2-1, with 10 nucleotides matching TRBD2. Per the germline V gene, CDR1 is MNHEY and CDR2 is SVGAGI. This CDR3 contains 15 residues. V shed 6 bases, J shed 2 bases, and the junction held 4 bases outside the gene matches. The CDR3 DNA reads TGTGCCAGCAGCCAGCGGGAGGGCCCCTACAATGAGCAGTTCTTC. Its protein is CASSQREGPYNEQFF.

The V call is TRBV20-1, the J call TRBJ2-7; 8 nucleotides line up with TRBD2. The CDR3 extends over 16 amino acids. Germline-derived CDR1 and CDR2 are DFQATT and SNEGSKA (reference sequence). The junction had 11 bases not matched to a gene; V was cut back by 0 bases and J by 4 bases. For the CDR3, the DNA is TGCAGTGCTAGAGATCCGGGGGGGGGAAAAGCTTACGAGCAGTACTTC. Its protein is CSARDPGGGKAYEQYF.

This sequence joins TRBV27 and TRBJ2-4; D perhaps matches TRBD1 (6 bases). The J call is doubtful: the DNA matches TRBJ2-7 better. CDR3 length equals 14 residues. Germline CDR1 is MNHEY and CDR2 is SMNVEV (reference sequence). CDR3 loop: CASSITGNSYEQYF. In nucleotides, the CDR3 is TGTGCCAGCAGCATTACAGGGAATTCCTACGAGCAGTACTTC.

This clonotype was seen only a few times. The chain combines TRBV15 with TRBJ2-1; 8 positions agree with TRBD1. CDR1 and CDR2 (germline): LNHNV, YYDKDF (reference sequence). This CDR3 contains 15 residues. V was clipped by 6 bases and J by 0 bases; unmatched bases: 4. The CDR3 DNA reads TGTGCCACCAGTTTAACAGGGGGCTCCTACAATGAGCAGTTCTTC. This codes for CATSLTGGSYNEQFF.

This clonotype was counted between two and nine times. V usage is TRBV2 and J usage is TRBJ2-7, with 7 bases that match TRBD2. The J call may be faulty, since TRBJ2-5 better matches the DNA end. Germline V gives CDR1 SNHLY, CDR2 FYNNEI. The CDR3 is 14 residues long. The CDR3 reads CASRGTTQQETQYF. The DNA of the CDR3 is TGTGCCAGCAGGGGGACTACACAACAAGAGACCCAGTACTTC.

This clonotype was detected many times. The V and J genes are TRBV15 and TRBJ2-7; D is perhaps TRBD1 (6 bases). Germline V gene data show CDR1 as LNHNV and CDR2 as YYDKDF (reference sequence). This CDR3 is 14 amino acids long. With 0 bases removed from V and 2 bases from J, the gap between germline ends came to 8 bases. This CDR3 is CATSREQGAYEQYF. DNA of the CDR3: TGTGCCACCAGCAGAGAACAGGGTGCCTACGAGCAGTACTTC.

This clonotype has only one observation. The chain uses TRBV9 and TRBJ1-3; D remains ambiguous. Trimming took 0 bases from V and 4 from J, leaving 11 bases between them. Germline V CDR1 and CDR2: SGDLS, YYNGEE. The CDR3 has 15 amino acids. CDR3 sequence (DNA): TGTGCCAGCAGCGTAGAACAGAATCCAGGAAACACCATATATTTT. Protein: CASSVEQNPGNTIYF.